Below are 2 T cell receptor beta chains sequenced from a single sample in a study of shared clonotypes between healthy human individuals. Naivety among CD8 cells was defined by CD45RO negativity and positive CCR7 selection, thereby excluding terminally differentiated effector memory CD45RA+ cells. Using immunoSEQ multiplex PCR, the repertoire was profiled, and TCRdb retains in-frame clones only, with some absent. The sample yields roughly 2 million clones, just under 95% seen once. Input material: naive CD8+ T cells sorted from blood. The origin of the receptors is a young man in good health.

In this sample, this clone turned up once. The chain couples TRBV10-1 to TRBJ2-3; D is undetermined. V lost 6 bases and J lost 1, with 8 bases in between. The CDR3 runs 13 residues. CDR1 WNHNN and CDR2 SYGVQD come from the germline V gene (reference sequence). The CDR3 loop is CASRSTGTDTQYF. The CDR3 DNA sequence: TGCGCCAGCAGGTCGACCGGCACAGATACGCAGTATTTT.

Regarding this clone: At one boundary the junction diverges from the germline segment, which might be a read error. This rearrangement joins TRBV6-1 to TRBJ2-1; possible D gene TRBD1, 6 bases. The CDR3 sequence is 12 residues long. Germline lookup yields CDR1 MNHNS and CDR2 SASEGT. The CDR3 protein is CATSGAGVEQFF. CDR3 coding DNA: TGTGCCACCAGTGGAGCAGGGGTTGAGCAGTTCTTC.